This is a list of T cell receptor beta chains from one sample in a study of T cells in localized non-small cell lung cancer. The table came from immunoSEQ multiplex PCR; TCRdb's copy has only in-frame clones and leaves some out. The sample lists tens of thousands of clones; 81% were seen once. The sample here was peripheral blood mononuclear cells, taken before any cancer treatment. The receptor source for this set is a male donor at least 60 years old with stage II lung adenocarcinoma. Both conserved end residues are part of each CDR3. A D gene is named only where the DNA matches it firmly. A clone size is listed for some rows: how often the clone was seen (once, few, many), or a class if it is expanded.

clone size,J gene,D gene,V gene,CDR3 protein,CDR3 DNA
once,TRBJ2-3,TRBD2,TRBV19,CASSPTSGHDTQYF,TGTGCCAGTAGTCCCACTAGCGGACACGATACGCAGTATTTT
.,TRBJ2-5,.,TRBV30,CAWSAGDSRETQYF,TGTGCCTGGAGTGCGGGGGATTCCCGAGAGACCCAGTACTTC
.,TRBJ2-7,TRBD2,TRBV9,CASSSSGVGEQYF,TGTGCCAGCAGCTCAAGCGGGGTGGGGGAGCAGTACTTC
.,TRBJ2-1,TRBD2,TRBV7-2,CASSLERFRTSLRSEQFF,TGTGCCAGCAGCTTAGAAAGATTTAGGACTAGTCTTCGCTCAGAGCAGTTCTTC
.,TRBJ1-2,.,TRBV19,CASSPQLFGGYTF,TGTGCCAGTAGTCCCCAGTTATTTGGGGGCTACACCTTC
.,TRBJ2-1,TRBD2,TRBV30,CAWGWTSGSRYNEQFF,TGTGCCTGGGGTTGGACTAGCGGGAGTCGGTACAATGAGCAGTTCTTC
.,TRBJ2-7,.,TRBV5-6,CASSRQFYEQYF,TGTGCCAGCAGCCGACAGTTTTACGAGCAGTACTTC
.,TRBJ2-2,.,TRBV19,CASSFSPPQTGRNGELFF,TGTGCCAGTAGTTTCAGCCCCCCTCAGACAGGGAGGAACGGGGAGCTGTTTTTT
once,TRBJ2-7,.,TRBV6-5,CASSYSGTAGYEQYF,TGTGCCAGCAGTTATTCCGGGACGGCGGGCTACGAGCAGTACTTC
.,TRBJ1-5,.,TRBV18,CASSPNYDILQHF,TGTGCCAGCTCACCCAACTATGACATTCTCCAGCATTTT
.,TRBJ2-2,.,TRBV7-2,CASSFAGLSLGGGELFF,TGTGCCAGCAGCTTCGCTGGTTTGTCCCTAGGTGGCGGGGAGCTGTTTTTT
.,TRBJ2-3,.,TRBV5-4,CASSGSGTLTTDTQYF,TGTGCCAGCAGCGGATCCGGGACTCTTACCACAGATACGCAGTATTTT
.,TRBJ1-1,.,TRBV2,CASRQGRTNTEAFF,TGTGCCAGCAGGCAGGGGCGAACAAACACTGAAGCTTTCTTT
.,TRBJ1-2,TRBD1,TRBV30,CAWLPRDRLYGYTF,TGTGCCTGGCTGCCCCGGGACAGGCTCTATGGCTACACCTTC
.,TRBJ2-1,TRBD2,TRBV7-9,CASSSRTSGERNEQFF,TGTGCCAGCAGCTCCCGGACTAGCGGGGAGCGGAATGAGCAGTTCTTC
.,TRBJ2-1,.,TRBV6-1,CASSLRQGGGGEQFF,TGTGCCAGCAGCCTCAGACAGGGAGGGGGGGGCGAGCAGTTCTTC
.,TRBJ2-3,.,TRBV5-1,CASTEGSSTDTQYF,TGCGCCAGCACCGAAGGGTCTAGCACAGATACGCAGTATTTT
.,TRBJ1-4,.,TRBV27,CASSLGPSTNEKLFF,TGTGCCTCGAGTCTAGGACCCTCAACTAATGAAAAACTGTTTTTT
once,TRBJ2-1,TRBD1,TRBV11-2,CASSLYRGHNEQFF,TGTGCCAGCAGCCTCTACAGGGGGCACAATGAGCAGTTCTTC
.,TRBJ2-3,TRBD2,TRBV25-1,CASSGREGSRTDTQYF,TGTGCCAGCAGTGGAAGGGAGGGATCCCGCACAGATACGCAGTATTTT
.,TRBJ1-4,.,TRBV29-1,CSVGKGTTNEKLFF,TGCAGCGTTGGGAAGGGAACAACTAATGAAAAACTGTTTTTT
.,TRBJ1-2,.,TRBV15,CATSRREGTANYGYTF,TGTGCCACCAGCAGGAGGGAGGGGACGGCTAACTATGGCTACACCTTC
.,TRBJ2-2,.,TRBV15,CATGTGQSVRTGELFF,TGTGCCACCGGGACCGGACAGAGCGTCCGAACCGGGGAGCTGTTTTTT
.,TRBJ1-1,.,TRBV7-2,CASSSPGWDTEAFF,TGTGCCAGCAGCTCTCCAGGGTGGGACACTGAAGCTTTCTTT
few,TRBJ2-3,.,TRBV7-6,CASSSSGFTDTQYF,TGTGCCAGCAGCTCATCAGGGTTCACAGATACGCAGTATTTT
.,TRBJ1-1,.,TRBV6-1,CASPPGPSNTEAFF,TGTGCCAGCCCTCCGGGGCCTTCGAACACTGAAGCTTTCTTT
.,TRBJ2-5,TRBD2,TRBV5-1,CASSLRPSGAQETQYF,TGCGCCAGCAGCTTGAGGCCTAGCGGGGCCCAAGAGACCCAGTACTTC
.,TRBJ1-5,.,TRBV5-1,CASSASFNQPQHF,TGCGCCAGCAGCGCAAGCTTCAATCAGCCCCAGCATTTT
.,TRBJ2-2,.,TRBV9,CASSVLSAAPGELFF,TGTGCCAGCAGCGTACTATCTGCGGCCCCCGGGGAGCTGTTTTTT
.,TRBJ1-4,TRBD1,TRBV2,CASTLGQGATNEKLFF,TGTGCCAGCACCCTAGGACAGGGGGCAACTAATGAAAAACTGTTTTTT
.,TRBJ1-1,TRBD1,TRBV13,CASSSGDRNAEAFF,TGTGCCAGCAGCTCAGGGGACAGGAATGCTGAAGCTTTCTTT
.,TRBJ1-1,.,TRBV5-1,CASQGNTEAFF,TGCGCCAGTCAGGGGAACACTGAAGCTTTCTTT
.,TRBJ1-1,.,TRBV2,CASTNGQLNTEAFF,TGTGCCAGCACCAATGGACAGTTGAACACTGAAGCTTTCTTT
once,TRBJ1-2,.,TRBV28,CASSLDEGRGYTF,TGTGCCAGCAGTTTAGATGAGGGGCGCGGCTACACCTTC
.,TRBJ1-2,.,TRBV5-6,CASSLYRSGSYGYTF,TGTGCCAGCAGCTTGTATCGTTCCGGGTCCTATGGCTACACCTTC
.,TRBJ1-1,.,TRBV7-8,CASSLGAGVNTEAFF,TGTGCCAGCAGCTTAGGCGCAGGAGTGAACACTGAAGCTTTCTTT
.,TRBJ2-3,TRBD1,TRBV7-8,CASSFGTASTDTQYF,TGTGCCAGCAGCTTCGGGACAGCTAGCACAGATACGCAGTATTTT
few,TRBJ2-1,.,TRBV5-1,CASSWGNNEQFF,TGCGCCAGCAGCTGGGGGAACAATGAGCAGTTCTTC
.,TRBJ1-1,.,TRBV7-9,CASSSGQKAKNTEAFF,TGTGCCAGCAGCTCCGGACAAAAAGCTAAGAACACTGAAGCTTTCTTT
.,TRBJ1-4,TRBD1,TRBV6-5,CASSFRDSEKLFF,TGTGCCAGCAGTTTCCGGGACAGTGAAAAACTGTTTTTT
medium-sized,TRBJ1-2,.,TRBV7-2,CASSLAGVSYGYTF,TGTGCCAGCAGCTTAGCGGGGGTATCCTATGGCTACACCTTC
.,TRBJ2-1,TRBD2,TRBV6-5,CASSSGLAGLNEQFF,TGTGCCAGCAGTTCGGGACTAGCGGGACTTAATGAGCAGTTCTTC
.,TRBJ2-2,TRBD2,TRBV4-1,CASSQVIAGVVTGELFF,TGCGCCAGCAGCCAAGTCATAGCGGGAGTGGTGACCGGGGAGCTGTTTTTT
.,TRBJ2-2,TRBD2,TRBV2,CASMGGRRTGELFF,TGTGCCAGCATGGGCGGGAGAAGGACCGGGGAGCTGTTTTTT
.,TRBJ2-5,.,TRBV7-9,CASSLAPAQETQYF,TGTGCCAGCAGCTTAGCGCCAGCCCAAGAGACCCAGTACTTC
.,TRBJ2-3,TRBD1,TRBV27,CASSLEQGAYTDTQYF,TGTGCCAGCAGTTTAGAACAGGGGGCCTACACAGATACGCAGTATTTT
.,TRBJ2-5,.,TRBV7-2,CASSLGTALIGTQYF,TGTGCCAGCAGCTTAGGTACGGCCCTGATTGGGACCCAGTACTTC
.,TRBJ1-2,TRBD1,TRBV7-2,CASSAGDRGRGYTF,TGTGCCAGCAGCGCGGGGGACAGGGGACGCGGCTACACCTTC
.,TRBJ1-1,.,TRBV5-1,CASSLKEGRSTEAFF,TGCGCCAGCAGCTTAAAGGAAGGCCGGAGCACTGAAGCTTTCTTT
.,TRBJ2-1,.,TRBV5-1,CASSSDILYNEQFF,TGCGCCAGCAGCTCCGATATTCTCTACAATGAGCAGTTCTTC
.,TRBJ2-5,TRBD2,TRBV28,CASSSRTSGRARETQYF,TGTGCCAGCAGTTCCCGCACTAGCGGGAGGGCCAGGGAGACCCAGTACTTC
.,TRBJ2-1,TRBD2,TRBV5-8,CASSPLARSEDEQFF,TGTGCCAGCAGCCCACTAGCGCGGTCCGAGGATGAGCAGTTCTTC
.,TRBJ2-1,TRBD1,TRBV4-1,CASNQGDRATNEQFF,TGCGCCAGCAACCAAGGGGACAGGGCAACCAATGAGCAGTTCTTC
.,TRBJ1-1,TRBD1,TRBV10-3,CAISESTGKARLAEAFF,TGTGCCATCAGTGAGTCGACAGGGAAGGCGCGGTTGGCTGAAGCTTTCTTT